A single sample is the source of the 17 T cell receptor beta chains below, sequenced in a study of blood T cell repertoires in COVID-19. Profiled with immunoSEQ multiplex PCR; TCRdb holds only in-frame clones, not every one. The sample includes 200,000 to 250,000 clones, 65% to 90% seen only once; the top ten take 3.5% to 4%. Source material: PBMCs or T cells enriched from blood (not recorded which). All receptors derive from a woman aged 40 to 49 with acute COVID-19.

This chain uses TRBV7-9 with TRBJ2-7; perhaps TRBD1 as D (5 bases). Trimming shortened V by 4 bases and J by 10 bases, and 23 bases separated the two germline ends. Germline V CDR1 and CDR2: SEHNR, FQNEAQ (reference sequence). The CDR3 spans 15 residues. The CDR3 sequence is CASSSSVGAKGSQYF. Written as DNA, the CDR3 is TGTGCCAGCAGCTCAAGCGTAGGGGCTAAAGGTTCTCAGTACTTC.

This rearrangement joins TRBV11-2 to TRBJ1-1; D remains unclear. Trimming pared 4 bases from V and 5 bases from J, leaving 5 bases between. CDR3 length equals 11 residues. Germline V gene lookup returns CDR1 SGHAT and CDR2 FQNNGV. Here the CDR3 DNA reads TGTGCCAGCAGCTCAGGAACTGAAGCTTTCTTT. It translates to CASSSGTEAFF. Together with reference TRBV11-2 and TRBJ1-1, the CDR3 gives the full variable domain: EAGVAQSPRYKIIEKRQSVAFWCNPISGHATLYWYQQILGQGPKLLIQFQNNGVVDDSQLPKDRFSAERLKGVDSTLKIQPAKLEDSAVYLCASSSGTEAFFGQGTRLTVV.

In its sample, this clone was seen a few times. The rearrangement joins TRBV3-1 (or the pseudogene TRBV3-2) to TRBJ2-7, with D tentatively TRBD1 (6 bases). The CDR3 has 15 residues. Germline CDR1 LGHDT, CDR2 YNNKEL (reference sequence). V was cut by 0 bases and J by 5 bases, with 14 bases left in between. The CDR3 bases are TGTGCCAGCAGCCAAGACTGGGTAGGGGGTGACGAGCAGTACTTC. Protein sequence: CASSQDWVGGDEQYF.

This clone appeared a few times. This rearrangement joins TRBV6-1 to TRBJ2-1; D may be TRBD1 (5 bases). Germline V gene lookup returns CDR1 MNHNS and CDR2 SASEGT. Between the trimmed V and J ends, which lost 1 base and 2 bases, there was a span of 9 bases. The CDR3 length is 15 residues. The DNA of the CDR3 is TGTGCCAGCAGTGAAGAGGCAGGGCCCTACAATGAGCAGTTCTTC. Translation: CASSEEAGPYNEQFF.

The chain couples TRBV5-4 to TRBJ2-5; 7 positions agree with TRBD2. CDR1 and CDR2 from the germline V gene are SGHNT and YYREEE (reference sequence). V was clipped by 4 bases and J by 3 bases; unmatched bases: 9. The CDR3 contains 15 residues. CDR3 sequence: CASSPGTTQEETQYF. CDR3 bases: TGTGCCAGCAGCCCAGGGACTACTCAAGAAGAGACCCAGTACTTC.

This clone was detected only once. This sequence joins TRBV2 and TRBJ1-2, with TRBD1 matching 9 bases. Trimming removed 5 bases from V and 10 bases from J; junction bases left unmatched: 5. The CDR3 runs 12 residues. CDR1 is SNHLY, CDR2 FYNNEI, per germline. The CDR3 protein is CASSRTGAHYTF. CDR3 nucleotide sequence: TGTGCCAGCAGTCGGACAGGGGCCCACTACACCTTC.

V is TRBV2 and J is TRBJ2-1, with 7 bases lining up with TRBD2. This CDR3 comprises 17 residues. V shed 4 bases, J shed 6 bases, and the junction held 15 bases outside the gene matches. Germline V CDR1 and CDR2: SNHLY, FYNNEI. The CDR3 protein is CASSAGLGGGKGNEQFF. The CDR3 nucleotides read TGTGCCAGCAGTGCGGGTCTTGGGGGAGGGAAGGGCAATGAGCAGTTCTTC.

This rearrangement joins TRBV10-3 to TRBJ2-3; 8 bases align to TRBD2. The V gene end was trimmed by 0 bases and the J gene end by 2 bases; junction bases not matched to a gene: 4. CDR1 and CDR2 (germline): ENHRY, SYGVKD. CDR3 length equals 16 residues. The CDR3 sequence: CAISESGLALTDTQYF. The CDR3 DNA is TGTGCCATCAGTGAGTCCGGACTAGCCCTCACAGATACGCAGTATTTT.

This rearrangement joins TRBV24-1 to TRBJ1-5; 9 bases match TRBD1. Trimming at V came to 6 bases and at J to 7 bases, leaving 3 bases not matched to a gene. The CDR3 totals 13 residues. The V gene's germline CDR1 is KGHDR and CDR2 SFDVKD. The CDR3 sequence is CATSPQGAQPQHF. The CDR3 nucleotides are TGTGCCACCAGTCCACAGGGGGCACAGCCCCAGCATTTT.

The V gene is TRBV5-1, the J gene TRBJ2-3; perhaps TRBD2 as D (5 bases). The length of the CDR3 is 15 residues. Germline lookup yields CDR1 SGHRS and CDR2 YFSETQ. The germline V and J ends were trimmed by 4 bases and 6 bases, with 18 bases remaining between them. The CDR3 DNA follows: TGCGCCAGCAGCACCCCCGGGCTCAGAGGGGATACGCAGTATTTT. Amino acid sequence: CASSTPGLRGDTQYF.

The CDR3 here is CASSLGRAIDQPQHF. The CDR3 DNA reads as TGTGCCAGCAGCTTGGGGAGGGCGATAGATCAGCCCCAGCATTTT. The chain joins TRBV6-5 to TRBJ1-5; D ambiguous. The germline gives CDR1 MNHEY, CDR2 SVGAGI. This CDR3 has 15 amino acids. V shed 6 bases and J shed 5 bases, with 17 bases lying between them.

This clone was recorded only once. This sequence joins TRBV3-1 (or the pseudogene TRBV3-2) and TRBJ1-2; 7 bases match TRBD1. V trimming: 2 bases; J trimming: 7 bases; junction bases outside the gene matches: 4. This CDR3 has 13 amino acids. Germline CDR1 reads LGHDT; CDR2 reads YNNKEL (reference sequence). The CDR3: CASSQNRGSGYTF. The CDR3 DNA reads TGTGCCAGCAGCCAAAACAGGGGAAGTGGCTACACCTTC.

The chain recombines TRBV28 with TRBJ2-7, with unresolved D. The CDR3 sequence is 11 residues long. Germline CDR1 is MDHEN and CDR2 is SYDVKM. V lost 4 bases to trimming and J lost 3 bases, with 4 bases between them. The DNA for the CDR3 is TGTGCCAGCAGTTCCCGCTACGAGCAGTACTTC. Translated, it gives CASSSRYEQYF. Filled out from reference TRBV28 and TRBJ2-7, the complete variable domain reads DVKVTQSSRYLVKRTGEKVFLECVQDMDHENMFWYRQDPGLGLRLIYFSYDVKMKEKGDIPEGYSVSREKKERFSLILESASTNQTSMYLCASSSRYEQYFGPGTRLTVT.

This clone showed up just once. The chain is built from TRBV19 and TRBJ2-1; 7 bases line up with TRBD2. J gave up 3 bases and V 6 bases, and 11 bases lay outside the gene matches. Germline loops: CDR1 LNHDA, CDR2 SQIVND (reference sequence). The CDR3 spans 16 residues. CDR3 amino acids: CASRFDAASGYNEQFF. In nucleotides, the CDR3 is TGTGCCAGTAGGTTCGACGCGGCTAGCGGCTACAATGAGCAGTTCTTC.

The chain uses TRBV18 and TRBJ2-5, with D possibly TRBD2 on 5 matching bases. The CDR3 is 13 amino acids. V was clipped by 3 bases and J by 5 bases, with 10 bases between them. From germline, CDR1 is KGHSH and CDR2 LQKENI. This CDR3 is CASSPYRGETQYF. In nucleotides, the CDR3 is TGTGCCAGCTCACCTTACAGAGGGGAGACCCAGTACTTC.

The rearrangement links TRBV18 to TRBJ2-2, with no clear D. This CDR3 is built from 13 residues. The ends were cut back, 3 bases at V and 4 bases at J, with 6 bases in the middle. The germline CDR1 and CDR2 sequences are KGHSH and LQKENI. CDR3 in DNA: TGTGCCAGCTCACCCCAGGCCACCGGGGAGCTGTTTTTT. Amino acids: CASSPQATGELFF.

The chain employs TRBV2 and TRBJ2-1, with D tentatively TRBD2 (6 bases). In germline, CDR1 is SNHLY, CDR2 FYNNEI. V was trimmed by 2 bases and J by 1 base, leaving 9 bases between them. The CDR3 extends over 15 amino acids. CDR3 sequence: CASSESGRSYNEQFF. CDR3 nucleotide sequence: TGTGCCAGCAGTGAATCGGGGAGGTCCTACAATGAGCAGTTCTTC.